This is a list of T cell receptor beta chains from one sample in a study of T cell repertoires in cytomegalovirus infection. The antigens these receptors bind are not known. TCRdb ran MiXCR on the reads and lists one entry per CDR3 protein. The table lists 640,000 or so distinct CDR3 sequences, roughly 30% of them singletons. This specimen consisted of cultured PBMCs, obtained from culture after CMV antigen stimulation. The receptors come from a human donor in good health (CMV status not recorded). Some clones in this sample may be carry-over from other donors' samples. The CDR3 runs from the conserved cysteine through the conserved F or W. The D gene is left open where the match is weak. The listing skips clone size in some rows; elsewhere it reads once, few, many or a size class.

j_call clone_size v_call d_call cdr3_aa cdr3_nt
TRBJ2-7 once TRBV28 - CASGRTATYEQYF TGTGCCAGCGGGAGGACAGCTACCTACGAGCAGTACTTC
TRBJ1-5 - TRBV6-1 TRBD1 CASSEIMGQGYQPQHF TGTGCCAGCAGTGAAATAATGGGACAGGGTTATCAGCCCCAGCATTTT
TRBJ1-2 - TRBV12-3/TRBV12-4 - CASSLAGKTYGYTF TGTGCCAGCAGTTTGGCAGGGAAGACCTATGGCTACACCTTC
TRBJ2-5 few TRBV6-1 TRBD2 CASSEAPSGSQETQYF TGTGCCAGCAGTGAAGCGCCAAGCGGGAGCCAAGAGACCCAGTACTTC
TRBJ1-2 few TRBV6-2/TRBV6-3 - CASSLVYGYGYTF TGTGCCAGCAGTTTGGTATATGGGTATGGCTACACCTTC
TRBJ2-3 few TRBV7-2 TRBD2 CASSLLGGGRVGDTQYF TGTGCCAGCAGCTTACTCGGTGGCGGGAGGGTGGGAGATACGCAGTATTTT
TRBJ2-1 few TRBV11-1 - CASSPQRLPYNEQFF TGTGCCAGCAGCCCCCAGCGGCTTCCCTACAATGAGCAGTTCTTC
TRBJ2-5 - TRBV12-3/TRBV12-4 TRBD2 CASSQRLAGTETQYF TGTGCCAGCAGTCAAAGACTAGCGGGGACGGAGACCCAGTACTTC
TRBJ1-6 few TRBV19 - CASSPGTLLKNSPLHF TGTGCCAGTAGCCCCGGGACTCTTCTGAAGAATTCACCCCTCCACTTT
TRBJ2-5 many TRBV7-2 TRBD2 CASRSGGVQETQYF TGTGCCAGCAGAAGCGGGGGGGTCCAAGAGACCCAGTACTTC
TRBJ2-5 - TRBV19 TRBD2 CASSIAGGREETQYF TGTGCCAGTAGTATCGCCGGAGGGAGGGAGGAGACCCAGTACTTC
TRBJ1-1 - TRBV20-1 - CSARARGRVNTEAFF TGCAGTGCTAGGGCCCGGGGTAGGGTGAACACTGAAGCTTTCTTT
TRBJ1-2 once TRBV2 - CAGARATSAGGYTF TGTGCCGGGGCTCGGGCGACTTCTGCTGGGGGCTACACCTTC
TRBJ2-7 many TRBV7-2 - CASSLVVNYEQYF TGTGCCAGCAGCTTAGTCGTCAACTACGAGCAGTACTTC
TRBJ2-5 few TRBV20-1 - CSARAPLGVETQYF TGCAGTGCTAGAGCCCCACTAGGGGTAGAGACCCAGTACTTC
TRBJ2-3 few TRBV11-2 TRBD2 CASSLSGSQADTQYF TGTGCCAGCAGCTTGAGCGGGAGCCAGGCCGATACGCAGTATTTT
TRBJ1-5 - TRBV6-1 - CASSDTPGQPQHF TGTGCCAGCAGTGATACTCCCGGTCAGCCCCAGCATTTT
TRBJ1-2 many TRBV7-2 - CASSLAGTYYGYTF TGTGCCAGCAGCTTAGCCGGGACATACTATGGCTACACCTTC
TRBJ2-6 few TRBV6-4 - CASSDQGRAGANVLTF TGTGCCAGCAGTGACCAGGGCAGGGCTGGGGCCAACGTCCTGACTTTC
TRBJ2-2 - TRBV12-5 - CASGTRGLAINTGELFF TGTGCTAGTGGCACCCGTGGGCTAGCGATAAACACCGGGGAGCTGTTTTTT
TRBJ2-5 few TRBV4-1 - CASSQLLAETQYF TGCGCCAGCAGCCAACTACTAGCAGAGACCCAGTACTTC
TRBJ1-5 few TRBV15 - CATSRENQPQHF TGTGCCACCAGCAGGGAGAATCAGCCCCAGCATTTT
TRBJ1-1 few TRBV12-3/TRBV12-4 TRBD1 CASRTGAAEAFF TGTGCCAGCAGAACAGGGGCGGCTGAAGCTTTCTTT
TRBJ2-1 - TRBV20-1 TRBD1 CSAETGGGSYNEQFF TGCAGTGCCGAGACAGGGGGGGGCTCCTACAATGAGCAGTTCTTC
TRBJ1-4 few TRBV12-3/TRBV12-4 - CASSPTDWEEKLFF TGTGCCAGCAGTCCGACTGACTGGGAGGAAAAACTGTTTTTT
TRBJ2-7 few TRBV7-2 TRBD2 CASSSTGGNHEQYF TGTGCCAGCAGCTCCACCGGGGGGAACCACGAGCAGTACTTC
TRBJ1-1 few TRBV28 - CASTVPKATEAFF TGTGCCAGCACGGTCCCGAAGGCCACTGAAGCTTTCTTT
TRBJ1-4 few TRBV5-1 - CASSLDGIFNEKLFF TGCGCCAGCAGCTTGGACGGGATCTTTAATGAAAAACTGTTTTTT
TRBJ1-2 - TRBV10-3 - CAIRATVANYGYTF TGTGCCATCAGGGCGACAGTAGCTAACTATGGCTACACCTTC
TRBJ1-1 - TRBV19 TRBD1 CASSIGSRTGKLFSTEAFF TGTGCCAGTAGTATAGGTTCCAGGACAGGGAAACTTTTTAGCACTGAAGCTTTCTTT
TRBJ2-5 few TRBV7-1 - CASSPPWTEETQYF TGTGCCAGCAGCCCCCCTTGGACTGAAGAGACCCAGTACTTC
TRBJ1-4 many TRBV7-2 - CASSIKNTNEKLFF TGTGCCAGCAGCATAAAAAATACTAATGAAAAACTGTTTTTT
TRBJ2-2 few TRBV20-1 TRBD2 CSADSGRNTGELFF TGCAGTGCTGACAGCGGGAGAAACACCGGGGAGCTGTTTTTT
TRBJ1-2 few TRBV20-1 - CSALGYGGGRLNYGYTF TGCAGTGCCCTAGGGTATGGAGGGGGGCGGTTGAACTATGGCTACACCTTC
TRBJ1-4 - TRBV15 TRBD1 CATSSDRGDEKLFF TGTGCCACCAGCAGCGACAGGGGAGATGAAAAACTGTTTTTT
TRBJ1-2 - TRBV7-9 - CASSLEGTVYYGYTF TGTGCCAGCAGCTTAGAAGGGACTGTATACTATGGCTACACCTTC
TRBJ2-2 - TRBV7-9 TRBD2 CASLPPGLAWAGELFF TGTGCCAGCTTACCTCCGGGACTAGCGTGGGCCGGGGAGCTGTTTTTT
TRBJ2-7 few TRBV6-2/TRBV6-3 - CASNEQAYEQYF TGTGCCAGCAACGAACAGGCCTACGAGCAGTACTTC
TRBJ1-4 few TRBV7-9 - CASSSRAANEKLFF TGTGCCAGCAGCTCCCGGGCCGCGAATGAAAAACTGTTTTTT
TRBJ1-2 few TRBV11-2 - CASSLVRGNGYTF TGTGCCAGCAGCCTCGTTCGAGGGAACGGCTACACCTTC
TRBJ2-7 - TRBV12-3/TRBV12-4 - CASSSRGNEQYF TGTGCCAGCAGTTCCCGGGGGAACGAGCAGTACTTC
TRBJ1-2 - TRBV30 - CACDKANYGYTF TGTGCCTGCGACAAGGCTAACTATGGCTACACCTTC
TRBJ2-3 - TRBV9 - CASSVADITDTQYF TGTGCCAGCAGCGTGGCGGACATCACAGATACGCAGTATTTT
TRBJ2-3 - TRBV28 TRBD2 CASTSGGSTDTQYF TGTGCCAGCACTAGCGGGGGTAGCACAGATACGCAGTATTTT